Here is one T cell receptor (beta chain) with its context. Produced via immunoSEQ multiplex PCR; TCRdb's table is partial and in-frame only. The table has tens of thousands of clones, approximately 97% seen once. CDR3 length equals 16 residues. Germline CDR1 SEHNR, CDR2 FQNEAQ (reference sequence). The V segment lost 2 bases and the J segment 5 bases; nucleotides outside the gene matches: 8. This sample was included in a study of technical replicates of blood from a few donors. V is TRBV7-9 and J is TRBJ2-7, with 11 bases that match TRBD2. This receptor was obtained from a human donor in good health. What was sequenced was T cells isolated from PBMCs. CDR3 nucleotides: TGTGCCAGCAGCTTACCCAGACTAGCGGGAAGGAACGAGCAGTACTTC. This encodes CASSLPRLAGRNEQYF.